This T cell receptor (beta chain) was obtained from a study of shared clonotypes between healthy human individuals (dated by TCRdb to the early 2020s). Regarding the research as a whole: The cohort comprised two women and a few men aged 18 to 49 years. For each donor, CD4 naive and CD4 memory were each run on three plates, CD8 naive on two plates, and CD8 memory on one plate. To estimate repertoire size and how much clonotype sharing occurs between individuals, the study deeply sequenced the blood TCR repertoires of 4 to 6 healthy adults. To increase sequencing depth and limit assay-specific biases, different laboratories used diverse techniques to prepare libraries and sequence TCR repertoires. Leukapheresis yielded between about 0.9 and 8.9 billion PBMCs per donor. What the research found in general, with its limitations: Clonotypes shared by all four sorted-subset donors showed higher generation probabilities than non-shared clonotypes. Sampling was limited to blood, and TCR repertoires in tissue likely differ from TCR repertoires in blood. Pairwise subsampling led to the expectation that sequencing depth would affect the degree of clonotype sharing among donors. Larger estimated clonotype richness was generally found for naive subsets than for memory subsets. Incomplete sequencing was indicated by rarefaction of sorted-subset datasets, despite the large sequencing depth. The small number of donors limited the genetic and exposure-history diversity represented. About 5% of naive CD4, around 4% of naive CD8, approximately 2.2% of memory CD4, and 0.35% to 0.5% of memory CD8 clonotypes were shared across a few donors.

Trimming removed 3 bases from V and 4 bases from J, leaving 12 bases between the germline ends. The CDR1 and CDR2 encoded by the germline V gene are MDHEN and SYDVKM. The CDR3 runs 14 amino acids, cysteine and phenylalanine included. Just the 42-base CDR3 DNA is kept, in frame starting at base 1. CD8 naive samples were CD45RO-negative cells positively selected for CCR7, giving a CD45RA+CCR7+ population that excluded TemRA cells. The donors were healthy, HIV-negative adults with no recently reported acute infections or vaccinations. Every donor was a Caucasian adult residing in Nashville, Tennessee, USA. Blood was obtained by leukapheresis, after which PBMCs were separated by Ficoll-Histopaque density gradient centrifugation and cryopreserved in liquid nitrogen vapor phase. Analytical flow cytometry was used to check the purity and quantity of each magnetically sorted T cell population. Genomic DNA was isolated from every sorted fraction and measured by UV absorbance on a Nanodrop 2000c.

Using the deep immunoSEQ assay, TCR CDR3 regions were amplified from genomic DNA by multiplex PCR. Extracted genomic DNA from each cell subset was spread evenly across all wells of several immunoSEQ 96-well plates, with each plate serving as a replicate. For sorted subsets, each replicate PCR was loaded with 200 to 250 ng genomic DNA, equivalent to 32,000 or so T cell genomes. The purified libraries were quantified using a Qubit 3.0 fluorometer, sized with a Bioanalyzer 2100, and then quantified again using the KAPA Library Quantification kit. A separate single-read 150-cycle Illumina NextSeq 550 flow cell was used to sequence each immunoSEQ 96-well plate. Per the original workflow: Because the immunoSEQ output included only junctional sequences and no quality scores, the filtering could not be the same as the filtering used for full-length reads. To assign V/J genes and CDR3, sequences were annotated using PyIR, a Python wrapper for IgBLAST v1.9, with IMGT germline references. Reads were removed for weak V/J assignments (E-value above 1e-6), missing CDR3, stop codons, out-of-frame junctions, or ambiguous translated residues. V3J clonotypes were defined as sequences sharing an identical inferred V gene, J gene, and CDR3 amino acid sequence. To compute the percentage overlap between repertoires, the number of shared unique clonotypes was divided by the size of the smaller repertoire. Three approaches were used to assess repertoire richness: RTK rarefaction, the Chao1 estimator, and Recon v2.1 estimates of unobserved clonotypes. OLGA was used to compute generation probabilities for all TCRbeta clonotypes that the gDNA method yielded from a few donors. TCRdb obtained this table from immuneACCESS and retained in-frame rearrangements with V and J assigned. These tables miss some clones; where compared with another copy, unresolved V genes account for less than half of the shortfall, and the remainder is unexplained. The V and J calls and the clone size are those of that table, but D and trimming were determined from the DNA. The sample records 550,000 to 750,000 clones, 95% to 96% of which are singletons. 0.085% to 0.11% of the sample comes from the top ten.

In regard to this clone: Its antigen remains unidentified. The record has no base qualities; no much larger clone is one base away.

The TCR originated in a woman younger than 45 in good health. The sample consisted of naive CD8+ T cells sorted from blood. The sample's cell subset or site label is to be understood as: CD45RA+CCR7+. The sequence joins TRBV28 to TRBJ1-1, with the D gene not clear enough to name. The DNA reads TGTGCCAGCAGTTTTCGACTAGCGGGCACTGAAGCTTTCTTT. The resulting protein is CASSFRLAGTEAFF.